Described below is a single T cell receptor beta chain sequence and its context. Its antigen is not identified. V was clipped by 3 bases and J by 6 bases, with 12 bases between them. The CDR3 loop spans 13 amino acids. The germline V gene has CDR1 KGHSH and CDR2 LQKENI. Here immunoSEQ multiplex PCR was the method, and the copy in TCRdb shows in-frame clones only, minus some. The sample includes 30,000 to 40,000 clones, roughly 73% of them seen just once. The record originates from a study of vaccination effects on CD4 cells after COVID-19. Sequencing in the ViraFEST assay came after antigen-specific CD4+ T cells had been expanded with viral peptide pools, which were used to stimulate PBMC. Cultured cells yielded isolated CD4+ T cells after nine to ten days. The healthy vaccine recipients, who had no prior SARS-CoV-2 infection, showed negative nucleocapsid antibodies. Study outcomes and limitations: Convalescent patients were scarce, and early post-infection timepoints were absent.

This material consisted of CD4+ T cells from PBMCs cultured with HCoV-OC43 spike peptides, taken before COVID-19 vaccination. Subset denoted: HCoV-OC43 spike overlapping peptide pool stimulation. This clonotype was sampled from a human donor who received a COVID-19 vaccine. The chain couples TRBV18 to TRBJ2-7; D ambiguous. The CDR3 here is CASSPSDSREQYF. The CDR3 bases are TGTGCCAGCTCACCCTCCGACTCCCGCGAGCAGTACTTC.